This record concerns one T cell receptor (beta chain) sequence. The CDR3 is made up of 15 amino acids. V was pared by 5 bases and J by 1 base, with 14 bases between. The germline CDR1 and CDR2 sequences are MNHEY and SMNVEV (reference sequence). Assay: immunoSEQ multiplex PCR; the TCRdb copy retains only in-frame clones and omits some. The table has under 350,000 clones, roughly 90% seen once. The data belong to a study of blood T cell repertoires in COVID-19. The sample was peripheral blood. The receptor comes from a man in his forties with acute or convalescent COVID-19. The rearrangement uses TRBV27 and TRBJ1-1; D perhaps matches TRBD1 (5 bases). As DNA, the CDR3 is TGTGCCAGCAGTCCATCGACGGGGGGGAACACTGAAGCTTTCTTT. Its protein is CASSPSTGGNTEAFF.